Sequencing of this T cell receptor beta chain was carried out in a study of blood T cell repertoires in COVID-19 (dated by TCRdb to 2019 to 2021). Some background on the complete study: Collaborator samples came from the United States, Italy and Spain and covered acute and convalescent phases of COVID-19. The repertoires were released in a freely available public database intended as a resource for research on the immune response to SARS-CoV-2. The material from the prospective study consisted of cDNA or gDNA derived from T cells, B-cell-depleted T cells, or PBMCs. Sample metadata almost always included a de-identified subject ID, COVID-19 status, age in years and sex. Where available, HLA class I and class II types were obtained from metadata supplied by the sample provider rather than from assay-based typing. The samples were drawn from two sources: the first 160 participants of the ongoing ImmuneRACE study, and 1,000 to 1,500 subjects contributed by 6 global collaborators. The dataset comprised deeply sampled blood TCRbeta repertoires from subjects exposed to, actively infected with, or recovered from COVID-19. Results and caveats for the whole study, not just this receptor: Clinical and demographic metadata were provided uncurated, with the amount varying by source and participant.

Participants in the prospective study were enrolled through a virtual design, were aged roughly 18 to 100 years, and lived in some 24 United States geographic areas. In the prospective study, participants were assigned to cohorts based on the clinical history participants reported in a screening survey and a study questionnaire. In the prospective study, mobile phlebotomists collected whole blood, serum and a nasopharyngeal or oropharyngeal swab from each participant. Over an approximately two-month period, participants in the prospective study had the option of providing additional blood draws and questionnaires. Before DNA extraction, prospective study blood samples were shipped either frozen or at room temperature. Of note for this clone: Its antigen target is currently unknown. One base away there is no much larger clone; base qualities are not given.

The CDR3, cysteine through phenylalanine, is 16 amino acids long. Of the read, only the CDR3 DNA is kept; its 48 bases are in frame from base 1. The germline V gene supplies CDR1 SGDLS and CDR2 YYNGEE. Ends trimmed: V by 0 bases, J by 5 bases; bases unmatched to a gene: 5. TCRbeta CDR3 regions were amplified from genomic DNA by means of the immunoSEQ Assay, a bias-controlled multiplex PCR. Per the original workflow: The number of nucleated cells in each sample was estimated from the amplification of reference gene primers within the assay. Sequence reads were collapsed and filtered to measure the absolute abundance of every unique TCRbeta CDR3 rearrangement. Productive Simpson clonality was computed per sample as the square root of Simpson's diversity index over productive rearrangements. Here the immuneACCESS table is served through TCRdb, limited to in-frame sequences with V and J called. Missing clones are a known gap in these copies; in checked studies unresolved V genes cover under half, and the rest lacks a known reason. V, J and clone size reflect that table, while D and trimming were determined from the DNA. This sample gives 300,000 to 500,000 clones in total; around 90% of them show up just once. The top ten constitute more than 2% of the sample.

The sequenced sample was PBMCs or T cells enriched from blood (not recorded which). Here the chain combines TRBV9 and TRBJ2-2; 9 bases in between match TRBD2. The clonotype was recovered from a woman aged 40 to 50 with acute COVID-19. The CDR3 sequence is CASSVGGGALTGELFF. The DNA sequence is TGTGCCAGCAGCGTAGGCGGGGGGGCCCTTACCGGGGAGCTGTTTTTT. Outside the CDR3, residues come from the reference TRBV9 and TRBJ2-2 proteins, so the full variable domain is: DSGVTQTPKHLITATGQRVTLRCSPRSGDLSVYWYQQSLDQGLQFLIQYYNGEERAKGNILERFSAQQFPDLHSELNLSSLELGDSALYFCASSVGGGALTGELFFGEGSRLTVL.